The sequence of this TCR beta chain was determined in a study of blood T cell repertoires in COVID-19. The wider study: From the United States, Italy and Spain came samples of acute and convalescent COVID-19. From T cells, B-cell-depleted T cells, or PBMCs came the material, which was cDNA or gDNA.

The germline V gene encodes CDR1 MNHEY and CDR2 SVGAGI. J gave up 5 bases and V 0 bases, and 3 bases lay outside the gene matches. The CDR3 length is 16 residues. Source study methods: From reference gene primer amplification, estimates of nucleated cell counts were derived. Clones were sequenced by immunoSEQ multiplex PCR, and TCRdb holds only the in-frame ones, with some missing. From that table come the V and J calls and clone size; the DNA was used to work out D and trimming. In the table there are some 250,000 clones, 65% to 85% of which are singletons. A few counts support this clone. This receptor was taken from a man in his forties with acute or convalescent COVID-19. V and J are TRBV6-5 and TRBJ2-2, with 10 positions matching TRBD1. Sequencing was carried out using peripheral blood. CDR3 residues: CASSYSGTGVTGELFF. The CDR3 nucleotides are TGTGCCAGCAGTTACTCCGGGACAGGGGTTACCGGGGAGCTGTTTTTT.